This T cell receptor beta chain was sequenced for a study of Ad26.COV2.S vaccination and SARS-CoV-2 variants. Overall study results and limits: The study found higher spike-specific TCR breadth in vaccine than placebo recipients.

This sample's treatment: around 19 received Ad26.COV2.S at low or high dose, single or two shots; about 5 received placebo; per-sample allocation not given. Samples were taken on day 63 after the first vaccine or placebo injection. As regards this clone: Its antigen is unknown.

The CDR3 sequence is 16 residues long. Using immunoSEQ multiplex PCR, the repertoire was profiled, and TCRdb retains in-frame clones only, with some absent. The data contain roughly 700,000 clones, more than 80% of them seen just once; the ten biggest clones take up about 1.5%. Source: peripheral blood, taken in a trial of Ad26.COV2.S vaccine versus placebo. This clonotype was sampled from a person aged 18-60 years who received the Ad26.COV2.S COVID-19 vaccine or a placebo. The chain carries TRBV21-1 and TRBJ1-1; the table assigns TRBD1, which was not confirmed against the DNA. TRBV21-1 is a pseudogene segment. The CDR3 region has the DNA TGTGCCAGCAGCAAGGGCAGGGGGGTTATGAACACTGAAGCTTTCTTT. Residues: CASSKGRGVMNTEAFF.